A selection of T cell receptor beta chains follows, all from one sample in a study of CD8 T cells in ankylosing spondylitis. TCRdb reprocessed the 5' RACE reads with MiXCR, giving one entry per CDR3 protein. The repertoire holds about 160,000 distinct CDR3 sequences, with around 18% as singletons. The sample taken for sequencing was blood, either unsorted or a sorted T cell fraction (not recorded which). These receptor sequences come from a male donor with ankylosing spondylitis or in good health (not recorded which). CDR3s include the opening cysteine and the closing phenylalanine or tryptophan. A D gene is named only where the DNA matches it firmly. The size field is filled for only some rows; it gives once, few, many or a size class.

>many|TRBV29-1|12|-|TRBJ2-5
TGCAGTCTTGCTAGCGCACAAGAGACCCAGTACTTC
CSLASAQETQYF
>few|TRBV20-1|15|-|TRBJ1-5
TGCAGTGCTAGCCAGCCTCGTCTCCTTTATCAGCCCCAGCATTTT
CSASQPRLLYQPQHF
>many|TRBV5-6|16|-|TRBJ1-3
TGTGCCAGCAGCTACCGGTGGATCGGACCTGGAAACACCATATATTTT
CASSYRWIGPGNTIYF
>-|TRBV20-1|15|-|TRBJ2-1
TGCAGTGCCCCAGAGGGTCAGGGGTCGAACAATGAGCAGTTCTTC
CSAPEGQGSNNEQFF
>few|TRBV12-3/TRBV12-4|13|TRBD1|TRBJ1-5
TGTGCCAGCAGCTTGACAGGGTCGGGGCCCCAGCATTTT
CASSLTGSGPQHF
>-|TRBV30|13|-|TRBJ1-1
TGTGCCTGGAGTGATGGGGTGAACACTGAAGCTTTCTTT
CAWSDGVNTEAFF
>many|TRBV30|15|TRBD1|TRBJ1-6
TGTGCCTGGAGTCTTGGGACAGGGAGGAATTCACCCCTCCACTTT
CAWSLGTGRNSPLHF
>many|TRBV20-1|17|-|TRBJ2-2
TGCAGTGCTAGAGATCTCCTCTTGCGGTCTAACACCGGGGAGCTGTTTTTT
CSARDLLLRSNTGELFF
>-|TRBV7-9|13|TRBD1|TRBJ2-7
TGTGCCAGCACCTTCACAGGGGCCGGTGAGCAGTACTTC
CASTFTGAGEQYF
>-|TRBV2|17|TRBD2|TRBJ2-5
TGTGCCAGCCCAGCACACCGACTAGCAGAGTACCAAGAGACCCAGTACTTC
CASPAHRLAEYQETQYF
>-|TRBV6-5|16|TRBD1|TRBJ2-2
TGTGCCAGCAGCTCCGGGACAGGGACCACCACCGGGGAGCTGTTTTTT
CASSSGTGTTTGELFF
>-|TRBV2|13|-|TRBJ2-6
TGTGCCAGCAGTCAGGATGGGGCCAACGTCCTGACTTTC
CASSQDGANVLTF
>many|TRBV28|14|-|TRBJ1-1
TGTGCCAGCAGTTTAAGCAGGGACCCCGCTGAAGCTTTCTTT
CASSLSRDPAEAFF
>many|TRBV27|16|-|TRBJ2-1
TGTGCCAGCAGTCCGCCGAACAGGATGGGATACAATGAGCAGTTCTTC
CASSPPNRMGYNEQFF
>many|TRBV9|13|-|TRBJ1-2
TGTGCCAGCAGCAAGCCACCCGGGGATGGCTACACCTTC
CASSKPPGDGYTF
>-|TRBV10-3|16|TRBD1|TRBJ2-1
TGTGCCATCAGTGAGAGGGCGGGACAGGGATACAATGAGCAGTTCTTC
CAISERAGQGYNEQFF
>many|TRBV29-1|14|-|TRBJ2-2
TGCAGCGTGGTGGACCTCCTCAACACCGGGGAGCTGTTTTTT
CSVVDLLNTGELFF
>-|TRBV28|14|TRBD1|TRBJ1-2
TGTGCCAGCAGAGAGGGACAGGGAGGCGTTGGCTACACCTTC
CASREGQGGVGYTF
>-|TRBV5-1|12|-|TRBJ2-2
TGCGCCAGCAGTTTGGAGACCGCGGAGCTGTTTTTT
CASSLETAELFF
>-|TRBV7-8|16|-|TRBJ2-2
TGTGCCAGCGAGCTAAGTTGGCAGGGGGGATCCGGGGAGCTGTTTTTT
CASELSWQGGSGELFF
>once|TRBV7-9|14|-|TRBJ1-5
TGTGCCAGCAGCTTGGGGGTCCTCAATCAGCCCCAGCATTTT
CASSLGVLNQPQHF
>once|TRBV12-3/TRBV12-4|12|-|TRBJ1-2
TGTGCCAGCGGGGGATCCAACTATGGCTACACCTTC
CASGGSNYGYTF
>many|TRBV6-1|17|-|TRBJ1-6
TGTGCCAGCAGACCAGGTTCACACAGCTCCTATAATTCACCCCTCCACTTT
CASRPGSHSSYNSPLHF
>many|TRBV5-1|14|TRBD1|TRBJ2-5
TGCGCCAGCAGCTTGGGGGACAGGCAAGAGACCCAGTACTTC
CASSLGDRQETQYF
>many|TRBV5-1|15|-|TRBJ1-1
TGCGCCAGCAGCTTGGATGGACAGCCGAACACTGAAGCTTTCTTT
CASSLDGQPNTEAFF
>few|TRBV7-8|14|-|TRBJ2-7
TGTGCCAGCAGCGCCCCCGACCGGGGCGACGAGCAGTACTTC
CASSAPDRGDEQYF
>many|TRBV12-3/TRBV12-4|12|-|TRBJ2-7
TGTGCCAGCAGTTTAGTGGGGGTAGGGCAGTACTTC
CASSLVGVGQYF
>many|TRBV5-1|15|-|TRBJ2-7
TGCGCCAGCAGCTTGAATGCCGGCCTACCTTACGAGCAGTACTTC
CASSLNAGLPYEQYF
>few|TRBV6-1|14|-|TRBJ1-5
TGTGCCGTGGGGACTACCTATAGCAATCAGCCCCAGCATTTT
CAVGTTYSNQPQHF
>few|TRBV3-1|17|TRBD2|TRBJ2-1
TGTGCCAGCAGCCTCCCCCTAGGAGCGGGAGGTTTCAATGAGCAGTTCTTC
CASSLPLGAGGFNEQFF
>many|TRBV5-1|15|TRBD1|TRBJ2-5
TGCGCCAGCAGCCCCCGGACAGGACCTCAAGAGACCCAGTACTTC
CASSPRTGPQETQYF
>-|TRBV29-1|14|TRBD2|TRBJ2-1
TGCAGCGTAGGGTTGAGCGGGAGGAACAGTGAGCAGTTCTTC
CSVGLSGRNSEQFF
>once|TRBV5-6|12|-|TRBJ2-1
TGTGCCAGTCGGCGCTACTACAATGAGCAGTTCTTC
CASRRYYNEQFF
>many|TRBV19|18|TRBD2|TRBJ2-1
TGTGCCAGTAGTACCCCCCGGACTAGCGGTCTTTCCTACAATGAGCAGTTCTTC
CASSTPRTSGLSYNEQFF
>many|TRBV27|18|TRBD2|TRBJ2-3
TGTGCCAGCAGTCAACAAGGGGGAATAGCGGGAGTCCCAGATACGCAGTATTTT
CASSQQGGIAGVPDTQYF
>many|TRBV5-1|15|TRBD1|TRBJ1-1
TGCGCCAGCAGGGCTGACAGGGGGATTTACACTGAAGCTTTCTTT
CASRADRGIYTEAFF